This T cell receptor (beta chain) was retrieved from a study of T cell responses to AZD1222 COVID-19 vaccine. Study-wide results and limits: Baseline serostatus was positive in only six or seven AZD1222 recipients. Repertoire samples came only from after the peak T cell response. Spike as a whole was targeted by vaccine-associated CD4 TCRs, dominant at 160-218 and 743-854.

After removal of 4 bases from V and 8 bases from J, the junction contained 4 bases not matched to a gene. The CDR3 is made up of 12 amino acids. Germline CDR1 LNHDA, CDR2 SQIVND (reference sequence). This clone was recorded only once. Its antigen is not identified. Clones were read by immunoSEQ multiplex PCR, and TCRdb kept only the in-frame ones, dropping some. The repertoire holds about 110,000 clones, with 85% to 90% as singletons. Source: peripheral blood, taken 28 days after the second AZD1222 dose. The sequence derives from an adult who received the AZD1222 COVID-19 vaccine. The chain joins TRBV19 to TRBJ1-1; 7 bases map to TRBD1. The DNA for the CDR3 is TGTGCCAGTAGTACGACAGGGCCCGAAGCTTTCTTT. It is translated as CASSTTGPEAFF.